This TCR beta chain came from a study of blood T cell repertoires in COVID-19. About the research overall: COVID-19 samples collected from the United States, Italy and Spain covered acute and convalescent phases.

Libraries were prepared by immunoSEQ multiplex PCR; TCRdb keeps only in-frame clonotypes and omits some of them. In the table there are about 180,000 clones, approximately 86% of which are singletons. The sequence was collected from a woman in her twenties or thirties with active or convalescent COVID-19. The sample taken for sequencing was peripheral blood.

This chain's CDR3 is CASSEYFSVNTEAFF. The CDR3 DNA follows: TGTGCCAGCAGTGAATATTTCTCGGTGAACACTGAAGCTTTCTTT. This chain uses TRBV6-1 with TRBJ1-1; D is ambiguous. Trimming removed 2 bases at V and 0 bases at J, with 10 bases between. CDR3 size: 15 residues. Germline CDR1 reads MNHNS; CDR2 reads SASEGT.